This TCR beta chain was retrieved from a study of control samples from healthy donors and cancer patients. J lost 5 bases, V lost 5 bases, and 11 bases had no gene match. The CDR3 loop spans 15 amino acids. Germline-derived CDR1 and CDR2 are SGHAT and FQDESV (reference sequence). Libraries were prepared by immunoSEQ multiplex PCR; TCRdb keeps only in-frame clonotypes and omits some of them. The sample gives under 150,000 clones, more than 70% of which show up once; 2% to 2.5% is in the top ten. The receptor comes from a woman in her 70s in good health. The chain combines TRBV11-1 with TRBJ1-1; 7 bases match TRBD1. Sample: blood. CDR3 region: CASSIGQAGKTEAFF. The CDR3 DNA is TGTGCCAGCAGCATAGGACAGGCTGGGAAAACTGAAGCTTTCTTT.